This passage covers 18 T cell receptor beta chains from one sample sequenced in a study of T cell clonotyping in hematopoietic cell transplantation. Specified time point: recipient sample about 28 days before transplant, after cytoreduction. Sequencing was performed with immunoSEQ multiplex PCR; in TCRdb, only in-frame clones are kept and a portion is missing. This table holds roughly 30,000 clones, approximately 81% found once. Material: peripheral blood mononuclear cells, obtained before stem cell transplant. The origin of the receptors is a man in his forties or fifties with acute myeloid leukemia. Some clones in this sample may be carry-over from other donors' samples.

The rearrangement uses TRBV27 and TRBJ2-4, with 10 bases that match TRBD1. CDR3 length: 15 amino acids. CDR1 is MNHEY and CDR2 is SMNVEV in the germline V gene (reference sequence). V shed 6 bases, J shed 6 bases, and the junction held 8 bases outside the gene matches. CDR3 amino acids: CASRRMGQGRNIQYF. CDR3 bases: TGTGCCAGCAGGCGAATGGGACAGGGGCGAAACATTCAGTACTTC.

V gene TRBV4-1 combines with J gene TRBJ2-2, with 9 bases lining up with TRBD1. The CDR3 is 16 amino acids. J lost 1 base, V lost 2 bases, and 2 bases had no gene match. Germline V gene data show CDR1 as MGHRA and CDR2 as YSYEKL. The DNA for the CDR3 is TGCGCCAGCAGCCAACGGACAGGGGTGAACACCGGGGAGCTGTTTTTT. Translation gives CASSQRTGVNTGELFF.

This chain joins TRBV29-1 and TRBJ1-1; a possible D gene is TRBD1 (5 bases). The CDR3 consists of 11 residues. Germline CDR1 SQVTM, CDR2 ANQGSEA. V shed 5 bases and J shed 10 bases, with 14 bases lying between them. CDR3 in DNA: TGCAGCGTTCCGGAGGGGAGGGGAGCTTTCTTT. Encoded protein: CSVPEGRGAFF.

The chain uses TRBV7-2 and TRBJ2-7; 8 bases fit TRBD1. This CDR3 is 14 amino acids long. The germline CDR1 and CDR2 sequences are SGHTA and FQGNSA. Trimming at V came to 4 bases and at J to 7 bases, leaving 9 bases not matched to a gene. For the CDR3, the DNA is TGTGCCAGCAGCTCCAGGACAGGGTTTGGGGAGCAGTACTTC. Translating gives CASSSRTGFGEQYF.

The chain recombines TRBV6-1 with TRBJ2-5, with TRBD1 matching 9 bases. The V and J ends lost 4 bases and 5 bases, in that order; junction bases with no gene match: 5. This CDR3 has 14 residues. Germline CDR1 reads MNHNS; CDR2 reads SASEGT. CDR3 sequence: CASSVQGAKETQYF. For the CDR3, the DNA is TGTGCCAGCAGTGTACAGGGGGCTAAGGAGACCCAGTACTTC.

The table lists this clone with a count of one. V and J are TRBV5-6 and TRBJ1-3; D gene unclear. This CDR3 region has 13 residues. Trimming removed 4 bases from V and 3 bases from J, with 8 bases in between. The germline gives CDR1 SGHDT, CDR2 YYEEEE. The CDR3 DNA reads as TGTGCCAGCAGCCCGGTTGGTGGAAACACCATATATTTT. This sequence encodes CASSPVGGNTIYF.

As for this clone: Mismatch with germline at one junction end may stem from a read error. The chain uses TRBV10-1 and TRBJ2-7, with D possibly TRBD1 on 7 matching bases. The germline CDR1 and CDR2 sequences are WNHNN and SYGVQD (reference sequence). This CDR3 is 15 amino acids long. The CDR3 DNA is TGCGCCAGCAGTGAGTCACTACAGGGGACGGAGGGATTGTCCTTC. Translating it yields CASSESLQGTEGLSF.

This rearrangement joins TRBV29-1 to TRBJ1-1, with D unclear. The V gene lost 6 bases and the J gene lost 1 base, with 9 bases spanning the gap. Germline assignment: CDR1 SQVTM and CDR2 ANQGSEA. There are 12 residues in the CDR3. The CDR3, as DNA: TGCAGCGTACCCGGGAGGAACACTGAAGCTTTCTTT. Its translation: CSVPGRNTEAFF.

This chain joins TRBV7-9 and TRBJ2-1; TRBD1 aligns across 10 bases. CDR3 size: 16 residues. V lost 6 bases, J lost 6 bases, and 11 bases stayed unmatched. Per the germline V gene, CDR1 is SEHNR and CDR2 is FQNEAQ (reference sequence). The CDR3 region is CASSSPRDRGLNEQFF. In DNA, the CDR3 is TGTGCCAGCAGTTCACCCCGGGACAGGGGTCTCAATGAGCAGTTCTTC.

The rearrangement uses TRBV7-9 and TRBJ2-7; 10 positions agree with TRBD2. Germline V gives CDR1 SEHNR, CDR2 FQNEAQ (reference sequence). This CDR3 contains 15 residues. After removal of 5 bases from V and 1 base from J, the junction contained 5 bases not matched to a gene. CDR3 sequence (DNA): TGTGCCAGCAGCGGCACGGGACTAGCGTCCTACGAGCAGTACTTC. It specifies CASSGTGLASYEQYF.

The chain has TRBV11-1 and TRBJ2-3; D gene ambiguous. The V gene's germline CDR1 is SGHAT and CDR2 FQDESV (reference sequence). This CDR3 contains 15 residues. The V and J ends lost 1 base and 2 bases respectively, with 10 bases between them. CDR3: CASSLVIETTDTQYF. CDR3 sequence (DNA): TGTGCCAGCAGCTTAGTGATCGAGACCACAGATACGCAGTATTTT.

The chain joins TRBV4-1 to TRBJ2-1, with D perhaps matching TRBD1 (6 bases). Deletions cut 3 bases from V and 8 bases from J, with 14 bases between. Germline CDR1 MGHRA, CDR2 YSYEKL. This CDR3 comprises 14 residues. The CDR3 region is CASSHFRGSDEQFF. As DNA, the CDR3 is TGCGCCAGCAGCCACTTTAGGGGGAGTGATGAGCAGTTCTTC.

The V and J genes are TRBV7-9 and TRBJ2-5; either TRBD1 or TRBD2 may fit D (5 bases each). Per the germline V gene, CDR1 is SEHNR and CDR2 is FQNEAQ (reference sequence). This CDR3 has 16 amino acids. Trimming stripped 5 bases from V and 4 bases from J, with 20 bases between. The DNA of the CDR3 is TGTGCCAGCAGCCCCGACTCGGAAACGGGGCGAGAGACCCAGTACTTC. Amino acids: CASSPDSETGRETQYF.

The V call is TRBV5-1, the J call TRBJ1-1, with D unclear. There are 15 residues in the CDR3. Germline loops: CDR1 SGHRS, CDR2 YFSETQ. Trimming left V 0 bases short and J 4 bases short, with 13 bases between. CDR3 DNA: TGCGCCAGCAGCTTGGTACCGGCCGGGAGCACTGAAGCTTTCTTT. This gives the protein CASSLVPAGSTEAFF.

This chain uses TRBV27 with TRBJ2-1; no clear D. Germline CDR1 is MNHEY and CDR2 is SMNVEV (reference sequence). Trimming left V 5 bases short and J 3 bases short, with 11 bases between. This CDR3 is 14 amino acids long. The CDR3 bases are TGTGCCAGCAGTCCAGCTAACTACTACAATGAGCAGTTCTTC. Amino acid sequence: CASSPANYYNEQFF.

The chain recombines TRBV5-1 with TRBJ2-1, with D uncertain. In germline, CDR1 is SGHRS, CDR2 YFSETQ. Between the trimmed V and J ends, which lost 3 bases and 7 bases, there was a span of 14 bases. This CDR3 has 14 amino acids. The CDR3 coding sequence is TGCGCCAGCAGCTCTACCAGACCCAGGAATGAGCAGTTCTTC. This gives the protein CASSSTRPRNEQFF.

This chain links TRBV28 with TRBJ2-7; 9 bases are shared with TRBD1. V dropped 6 bases and J dropped 6; count of bases not matched to a gene: 12. The CDR3 is 15 amino acids. From germline, CDR1 is MDHEN and CDR2 SYDVKM. CDR3 residues: CASSPRDRDRGEQYF. In DNA, the CDR3 is TGTGCCAGCAGCCCCCGGGACAGGGACCGGGGCGAGCAGTACTTC.

The chain couples TRBV5-1 to TRBJ2-7; TRBD2 agrees at 12 bases. J was trimmed by 4 bases and V by 4 bases; bases with no gene match: 6. CDR1 SGHRS and CDR2 YFSETQ come from the germline V gene. This CDR3 has 15 residues. The CDR3 bases are TGCGCCAGCAGCCCCCTGACTAGCGGGAGTTACGAGCAGTACTTC. Translation: CASSPLTSGSYEQYF.